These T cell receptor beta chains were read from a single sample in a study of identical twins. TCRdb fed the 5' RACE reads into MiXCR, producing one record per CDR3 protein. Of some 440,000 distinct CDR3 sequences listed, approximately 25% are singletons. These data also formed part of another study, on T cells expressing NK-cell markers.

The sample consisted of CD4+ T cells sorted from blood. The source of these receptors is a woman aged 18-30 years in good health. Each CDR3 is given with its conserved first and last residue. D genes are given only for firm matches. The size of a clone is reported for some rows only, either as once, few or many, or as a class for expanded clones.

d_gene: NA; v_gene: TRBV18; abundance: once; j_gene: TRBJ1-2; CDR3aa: CATRNTRAAFGYTF; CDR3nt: TGTGCCACTCGAAATACGCGGGCGGCGTTTGGCTACACCTTC
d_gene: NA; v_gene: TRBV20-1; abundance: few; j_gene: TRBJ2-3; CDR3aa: CSASPDLNTQYF; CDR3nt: TGCAGTGCTAGCCCCGACTTGAATACGCAGTATTTT
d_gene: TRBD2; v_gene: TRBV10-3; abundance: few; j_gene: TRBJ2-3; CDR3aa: CAISGRASGSPDTQYF; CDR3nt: TGTGCCATCAGTGGTCGGGCTAGCGGGAGTCCAGATACGCAGTATTTT
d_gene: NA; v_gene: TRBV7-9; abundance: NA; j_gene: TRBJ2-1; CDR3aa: CASSLIMGGYNEQFF; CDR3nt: TGTGCCAGCAGCTTAATCATGGGGGGCTACAATGAGCAGTTCTTC
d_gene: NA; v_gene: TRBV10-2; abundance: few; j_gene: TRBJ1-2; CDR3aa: CASGRVGYGYTF; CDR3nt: TGCGCCAGCGGGCGGGTCGGCTATGGCTACACCTTC
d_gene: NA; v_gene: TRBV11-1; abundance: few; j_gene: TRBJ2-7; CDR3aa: CASSRSVGTYEQYF; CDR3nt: TGTGCCAGCAGCCGGAGCGTTGGAACCTACGAGCAGTACTTC
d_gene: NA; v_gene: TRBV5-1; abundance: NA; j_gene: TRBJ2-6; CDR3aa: CASSQMGSGANVLTF; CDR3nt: TGCGCCAGCAGCCAGATGGGTTCTGGGGCCAACGTCCTGACTTTC
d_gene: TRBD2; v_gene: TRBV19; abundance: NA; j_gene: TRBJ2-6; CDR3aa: CASSIRGTSGTGANVLTF; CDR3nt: TGTGCCAGTAGTATAAGGGGGACTAGCGGGACTGGGGCCAACGTCCTGACTTTC
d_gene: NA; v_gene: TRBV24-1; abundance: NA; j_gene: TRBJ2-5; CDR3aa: CATSDPASSETQYF; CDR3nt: TGTGCCACCAGTGACCCCGCTAGCAGTGAGACCCAGTACTTC
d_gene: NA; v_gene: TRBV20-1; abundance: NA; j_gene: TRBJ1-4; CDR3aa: CSARVGSGPGEKLFF; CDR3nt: TGCAGTGCTAGAGTTGGGTCAGGCCCGGGTGAAAAACTGTTTTTT
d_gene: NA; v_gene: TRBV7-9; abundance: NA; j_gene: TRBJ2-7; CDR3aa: CASSLGGSGHAF; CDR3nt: TGTGCCAGCAGCTTAGGTGGTAGTGGACACGCTTTC
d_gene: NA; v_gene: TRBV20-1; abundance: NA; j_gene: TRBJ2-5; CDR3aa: CSAQGGIETQYF; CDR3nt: TGCAGTGCTCAGGGGGGGATAGAGACCCAGTACTTC
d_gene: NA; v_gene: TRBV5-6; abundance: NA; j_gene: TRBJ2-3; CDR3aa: CASSWLDTQYF; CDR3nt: TGTGCCAGCAGCTGGCTGGATACGCAGTATTTT
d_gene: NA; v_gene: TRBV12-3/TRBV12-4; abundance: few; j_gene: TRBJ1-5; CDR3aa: CASSRGADQPQHF; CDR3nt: TGTGCCAGCAGTCGGGGGGCGGATCAGCCCCAGCATTTT
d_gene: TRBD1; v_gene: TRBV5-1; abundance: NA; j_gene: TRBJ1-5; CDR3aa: CASSLGEETGPGQPQHF; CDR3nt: TGCGCCAGCAGCTTGGGAGAAGAGACAGGGCCGGGACAGCCCCAGCATTTT
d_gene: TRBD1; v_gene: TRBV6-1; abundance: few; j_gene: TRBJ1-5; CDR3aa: CATTDRGRGQPQHF; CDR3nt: TGTGCCACCACCGACAGGGGAAGGGGTCAGCCCCAGCATTTT
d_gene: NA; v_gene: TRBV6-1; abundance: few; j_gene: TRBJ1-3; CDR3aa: CASSVRGRNTIYF; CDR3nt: TGTGCCAGCAGTGTAAGGGGTCGGAACACCATATATTTT
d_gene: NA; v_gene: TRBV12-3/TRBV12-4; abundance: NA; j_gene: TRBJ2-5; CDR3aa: CASSLGIGAQETQYF; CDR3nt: TGTGCCAGCAGTTTAGGAATTGGGGCCCAAGAGACCCAGTACTTC
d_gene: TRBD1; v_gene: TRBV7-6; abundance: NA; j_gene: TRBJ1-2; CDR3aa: CASSLMYGQANYGYTF; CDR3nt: TGTGCCAGCAGCTTAATGTATGGACAGGCTAACTATGGCTACACCTTC
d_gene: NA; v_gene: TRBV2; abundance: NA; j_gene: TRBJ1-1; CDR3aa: CASSALLYTEAFF; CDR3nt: TGTGCCAGCAGTGCCCTGTTATACACTGAAGCTTTCTTT
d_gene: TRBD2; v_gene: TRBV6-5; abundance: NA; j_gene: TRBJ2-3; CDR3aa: CASSYYPSGTSTDTQYF; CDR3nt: TGTGCCAGCAGTTACTACCCTAGCGGGACTAGCACAGATACGCAGTATTTT
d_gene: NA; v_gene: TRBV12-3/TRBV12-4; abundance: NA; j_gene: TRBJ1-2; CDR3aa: CASSSDRGYTF; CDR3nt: TGTGCCAGCAGTAGTGACAGAGGCTACACCTTC
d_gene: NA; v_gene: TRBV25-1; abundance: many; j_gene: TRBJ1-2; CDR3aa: CASSGANYGYTF; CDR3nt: TGTGCCAGCAGTGGAGCTAACTATGGCTACACCTTC
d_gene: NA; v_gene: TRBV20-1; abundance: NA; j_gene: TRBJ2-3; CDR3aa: CSARVGGRTDTQYF; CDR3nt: TGCAGTGCTAGAGTGGGGGGCCGCACAGATACGCAGTATTTT
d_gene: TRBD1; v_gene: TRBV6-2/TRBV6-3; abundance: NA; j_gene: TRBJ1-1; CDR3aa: CASSARDSSNTEAFF; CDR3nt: TGTGCCAGCAGTGCCCGGGACAGTTCGAACACTGAAGCTTTCTTT
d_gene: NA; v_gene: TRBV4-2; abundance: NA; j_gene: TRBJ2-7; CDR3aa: CASSHQDQHRDSPYEQYF; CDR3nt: TGTGCCAGCAGCCATCAAGATCAGCATCGCGACAGTCCCTACGAGCAGTACTTC
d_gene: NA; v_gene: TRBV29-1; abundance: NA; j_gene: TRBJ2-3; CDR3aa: CSVEVVGGFTDTQYF; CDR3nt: TGCAGCGTTGAAGTTGTTGGGGGCTTCACAGATACGCAGTATTTT
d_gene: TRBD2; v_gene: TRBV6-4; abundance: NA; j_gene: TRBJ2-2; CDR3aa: CASSALAGASPGELFF; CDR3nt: TGTGCCAGCAGTGCGCTAGCGGGGGCTTCGCCCGGGGAGCTGTTTTTT
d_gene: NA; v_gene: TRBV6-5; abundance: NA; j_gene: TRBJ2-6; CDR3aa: CASSYSIIAGANVLTF; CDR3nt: TGTGCCAGCAGTTACTCGATTATAGCTGGGGCCAACGTCCTGACTTTC
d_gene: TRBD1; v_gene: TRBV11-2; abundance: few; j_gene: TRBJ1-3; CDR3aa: CASSSTISGGRGNTIYF; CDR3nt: TGTGCCAGCAGCAGTACAATATCAGGGGGTCGTGGAAACACCATATATTTT
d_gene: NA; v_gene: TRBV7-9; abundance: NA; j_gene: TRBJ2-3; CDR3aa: CASEMAGSTDTQYF; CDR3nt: TGTGCCAGCGAGATGGCGGGGAGCACAGATACGCAGTATTTT
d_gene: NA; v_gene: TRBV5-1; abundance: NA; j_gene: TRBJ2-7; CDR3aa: CASSLAASEQYF; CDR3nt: TGCGCCAGCAGCTTGGCCGCCTCCGAGCAGTACTTC
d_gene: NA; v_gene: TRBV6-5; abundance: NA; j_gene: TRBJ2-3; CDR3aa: CASSYLISTDTQYF; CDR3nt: TGTGCCAGCAGTTACTTGATTAGCACAGATACGCAGTATTTT
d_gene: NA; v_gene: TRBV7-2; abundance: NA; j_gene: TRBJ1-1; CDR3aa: CASSLLQGRAEAFF; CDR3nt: TGTGCCAGCAGCTTACTACAGGGAAGGGCTGAAGCTTTCTTT
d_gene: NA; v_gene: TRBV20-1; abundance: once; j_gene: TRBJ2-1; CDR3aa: CSARGAWGRTANEQFF; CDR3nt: TGCAGTGCTAGAGGGGCGTGGGGCCGGACCGCCAATGAGCAGTTCTTC
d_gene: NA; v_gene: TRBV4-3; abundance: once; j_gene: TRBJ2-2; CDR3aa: CASSQDPRGNTGELFF; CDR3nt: TGCGCCAGCAGCCAAGATCCTAGGGGAAACACCGGGGAGCTGTTTTTT
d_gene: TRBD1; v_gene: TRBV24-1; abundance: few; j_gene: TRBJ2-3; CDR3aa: CATSSTGGTNTQYF; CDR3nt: TGTGCCACCAGTTCCACAGGGGGCACGAATACGCAGTATTTT
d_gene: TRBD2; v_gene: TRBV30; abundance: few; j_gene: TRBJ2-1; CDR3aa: CAWSRDLAGESSEQFF; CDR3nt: TGTGCCTGGAGTCGGGACCTAGCGGGAGAAAGTAGTGAGCAGTTCTTC
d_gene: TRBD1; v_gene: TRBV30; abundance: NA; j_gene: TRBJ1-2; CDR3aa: CAWSRDPRDSRPYGYTF; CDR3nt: TGTGCCTGGAGCCGAGACCCCCGGGACAGCCGACCCTATGGCTACACCTTC